The T cell receptor beta chain under discussion was sequenced for a study of naive and memory T cell subsets. Both TRBC1 and TRBC2 were covered by a beta constant-region primer of two equimolar oligonucleotides. Four rounds of PCR amplified the ligated cDNA using nested alpha and beta constant-region primers plus SP2. MiXCR, applied by TCRdb to the UMI-ligation and nested PCR reads, yields one record per CDR3 protein. The table shows around 160,000 distinct CDR3 sequences, with more than 15% occurring only once. The germline gives CDR1 SGHTA, CDR2 FQGNSA. The length of the CDR3 is 13 residues. Deletions cut 4 bases from V and 3 bases from J, with 10 bases between.

The TCR sequence derives from a human donor in good health. This rearrangement joins TRBV7-2 to TRBJ2-7, with D perhaps matching TRBD2 (5 bases). The sequenced sample was naive CD4+ T cells from blood. In DNA form, the CDR3 reads TGTGCCAGCAGCTCATCCGAGGGCTACGAGCAGTACTTC. Protein: CASSSSEGYEQYF. Using reference TRBV7-2 and TRBJ2-7 for the parts outside the CDR3, the full variable domain is GAGVSQSPSNKVTEKGKDVELRCDPISGHTALYWYRQSLGQGLEFLIYFQGNSAPDKSGLPSDRFSAERTGGSVSTLTIQRTQQEDSAVYLCASSSSEGYEQYFGPGTRLTVT.